This entry is about one T cell receptor beta chain. Arm-PCR with iRepertoire HTBI primers amplified the CDR3 regions for these TCR beta libraries. TCRdb re-analysed the multiplex PCR reads in MiXCR, keeping a single row per CDR3 protein. This sample carries approximately 400,000 distinct CDR3 sequences, about 15% of them seen once, and the ten largest clones take over 15%. The time point denotes: newly diagnosed GD, antithyroid drugs for less than 3 months. PBMC-extracted RNA yielded the TCR library. These data belong to a study of regulatory T cells in long-lasting Graves disease. The germline V gene encodes CDR1 SGDLS and CDR2 YYNGEE. The CDR3 loop spans 16 amino acids. V lost 0 bases and J 2 bases, leaving 13 bases between the germline ends. The same specimen was also included in a second study, on T cells in Graves' hyperthyroidism and ophthalmopathy.

This material consisted of peripheral blood mononuclear cells (PBMCs), taken at new diagnosis, from a patient treated with antithyroid drugs. The chain joins TRBV9 to TRBJ2-3; a possible D gene is TRBD2 (6 bases). This sequence originates from a woman aged 25 to 45 with Graves disease. The CDR3 coding sequence is TGTGCCAGCAGCGTAGGATCTAGCGTGATCACAGATACGCAGTATTTT. Residues: CASSVGSSVITDTQYF.